This TCR beta chain comes out of a study of regulatory T cells in long-lasting Graves disease. Overall study results and limits: Fewer public clonotypes were shared by new patients (approximately 1,000) than by persistent patients (fewer than 3,000).

The CDR3 totals 15 residues. V dropped 3 bases and J dropped 7 bases, with 16 bases sitting between them. Comments on this clonotype: The antigen is unknown. With a much larger clone just one base away, this may be a read error.

Indicated time point: persistent/refractory GD, antithyroid drugs over 5 years with positive TRAb. RNA extracted from PBMCs served as the sequencing template. Building of the TCR beta libraries involved iRepertoire HTBI primers and Arm-PCR of CDR3 regions. A single record per CDR3 protein comes from TCRdb applying MiXCR to the multiplex PCR reads. The sample has about 420,000 distinct CDR3 sequences; less than 25% are singletons. Sequences were derived from peripheral blood mononuclear cells (PBMCs), sampled when the disease was refractory, from a patient treated with antithyroid drugs. The sequence was obtained from a female donor with Graves disease. The chain is built from TRBV12-3 or TRBV12-4 and TRBJ1-5, with D possibly matching TRBD1 (5 bases). CDR3 in amino acids: CASSFASQGLQPQHF. CDR3 DNA sequence: TGTGCCAGCAGTTTTGCTTCGCAGGGATTGCAGCCCCAGCATTTT.